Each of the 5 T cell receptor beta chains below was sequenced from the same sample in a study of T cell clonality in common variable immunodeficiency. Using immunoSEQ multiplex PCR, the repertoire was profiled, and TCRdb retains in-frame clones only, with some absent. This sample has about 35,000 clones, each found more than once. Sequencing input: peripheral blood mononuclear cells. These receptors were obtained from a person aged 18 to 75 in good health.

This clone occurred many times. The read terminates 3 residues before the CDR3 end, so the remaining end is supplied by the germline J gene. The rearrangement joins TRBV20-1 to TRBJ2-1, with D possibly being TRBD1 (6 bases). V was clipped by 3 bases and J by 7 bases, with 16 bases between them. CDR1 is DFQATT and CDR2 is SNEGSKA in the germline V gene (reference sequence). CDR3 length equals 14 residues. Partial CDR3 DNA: TGCAGTGCTAGGGAACTACAGGGTACTAATGAG. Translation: CSARELQGTNE. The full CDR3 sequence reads CSARELQGTNEQFF.

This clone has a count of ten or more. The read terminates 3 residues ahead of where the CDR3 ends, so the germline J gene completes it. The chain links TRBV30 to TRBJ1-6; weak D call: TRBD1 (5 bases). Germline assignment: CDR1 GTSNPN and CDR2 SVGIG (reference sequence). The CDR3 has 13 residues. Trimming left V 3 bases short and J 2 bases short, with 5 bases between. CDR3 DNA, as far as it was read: TGTGCCTGGAGAGGGGCCTATAATTCACCC. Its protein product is CAWRGAYNSP. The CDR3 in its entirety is CAWRGAYNSPLHF.

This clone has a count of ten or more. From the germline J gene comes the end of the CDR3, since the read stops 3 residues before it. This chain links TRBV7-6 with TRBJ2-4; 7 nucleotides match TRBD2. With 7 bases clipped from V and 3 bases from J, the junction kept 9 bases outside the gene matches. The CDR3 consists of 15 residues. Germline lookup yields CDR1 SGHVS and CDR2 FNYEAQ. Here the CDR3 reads CASNGAGEGKNIQYF. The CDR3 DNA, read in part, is TGTGCCAGCAATGGGGCGGGGGAGGGCAAAAACATT.

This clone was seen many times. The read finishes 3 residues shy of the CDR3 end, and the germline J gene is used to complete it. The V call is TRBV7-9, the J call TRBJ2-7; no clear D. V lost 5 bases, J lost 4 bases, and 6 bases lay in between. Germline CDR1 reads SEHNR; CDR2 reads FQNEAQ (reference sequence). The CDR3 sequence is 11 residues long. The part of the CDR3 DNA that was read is TGTGCCAGCAGCCCCAGATACGAG. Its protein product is CASSPRYE. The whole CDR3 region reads CASSPRYEQYF.

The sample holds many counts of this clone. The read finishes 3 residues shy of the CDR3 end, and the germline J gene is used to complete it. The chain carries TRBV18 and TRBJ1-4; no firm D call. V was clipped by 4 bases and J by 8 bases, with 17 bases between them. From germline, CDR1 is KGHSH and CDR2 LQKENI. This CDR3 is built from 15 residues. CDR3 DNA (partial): TGTGCCAGCTCACGCGATGAGCGGAGGGCCGAAAAA. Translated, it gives CASSRDERRAEK. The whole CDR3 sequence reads CASSRDERRAEKLFF.